This T cell receptor (beta chain) comes out of a study of blood T cells in healthy people across ages. Study observations and caveats: Diversity of TCR beta correlated strongly with naive T cell percentage. A roughly linear fall in TCR beta diversity per million T cells was seen with increasing age. In long-lived donors, naive CD4+ cell counts and diversity exceeded those of aged donors.

The second PCR ran roughly 7 to 11 cycles with a sample-barcoded 5' primer and J-beta primers. A single record per CDR3 protein comes from TCRdb applying MiXCR to the 5' RACE reads. The sample shows 1.5 million to 2 million distinct CDR3 sequences, over 25% of them seen only once. The CDR3 loop spans 15 amino acids. The V and J ends lost 5 bases and 5 bases, in that order; junction bases with no gene match: 7. Worth noting for this clonotype: What it binds is not known.

This chain joins TRBV12-3 or TRBV12-4 and TRBJ2-5, with TRBD1 matching over 11 bases. This clonotype was sampled from a woman in her twenties or thirties in good health. Sequenced sample: blood. The CDR3: CASSKPGQGDETQYF. The DNA of the CDR3 is TGTGCCAGCAGTAAACCGGGACAGGGGGACGAGACCCAGTACTTC.